In this sample, the clone carrying this TCR beta chain turned up many times. These data are taken from a study of kidney transplant recipient with SARS-CoV-2 infection. With 5 bases removed from V and 4 bases from J, the gap between germline ends came to 23 bases. The CDR3 spans 17 residues. Germline CDR1 and CDR2: SGHAT and FQDESV (reference sequence). TCRdb analysed the reads with MiXCR anew, one entry per CDR3 protein. The sample holds 200,000 to 300,000 distinct CDR3 sequences, less than 35% seen once. Specimen: a blood sample, collected at baseline and around day 120 from a kidney transplant recipient. The rearrangement links TRBV11-1 to TRBJ1-2; D gene ambiguous. The clonotype was recovered from a male patient aged 30 to 39 who had COVID-19 and was a kidney transplant recipient. The T cells may partly be graft donor cells. The CDR3: CASSQAIKAGKTYGYTF. The CDR3 DNA sequence: TGTGCCAGCAGCCAGGCGATTAAGGCTGGAAAGACCTATGGCTACACCTTC.